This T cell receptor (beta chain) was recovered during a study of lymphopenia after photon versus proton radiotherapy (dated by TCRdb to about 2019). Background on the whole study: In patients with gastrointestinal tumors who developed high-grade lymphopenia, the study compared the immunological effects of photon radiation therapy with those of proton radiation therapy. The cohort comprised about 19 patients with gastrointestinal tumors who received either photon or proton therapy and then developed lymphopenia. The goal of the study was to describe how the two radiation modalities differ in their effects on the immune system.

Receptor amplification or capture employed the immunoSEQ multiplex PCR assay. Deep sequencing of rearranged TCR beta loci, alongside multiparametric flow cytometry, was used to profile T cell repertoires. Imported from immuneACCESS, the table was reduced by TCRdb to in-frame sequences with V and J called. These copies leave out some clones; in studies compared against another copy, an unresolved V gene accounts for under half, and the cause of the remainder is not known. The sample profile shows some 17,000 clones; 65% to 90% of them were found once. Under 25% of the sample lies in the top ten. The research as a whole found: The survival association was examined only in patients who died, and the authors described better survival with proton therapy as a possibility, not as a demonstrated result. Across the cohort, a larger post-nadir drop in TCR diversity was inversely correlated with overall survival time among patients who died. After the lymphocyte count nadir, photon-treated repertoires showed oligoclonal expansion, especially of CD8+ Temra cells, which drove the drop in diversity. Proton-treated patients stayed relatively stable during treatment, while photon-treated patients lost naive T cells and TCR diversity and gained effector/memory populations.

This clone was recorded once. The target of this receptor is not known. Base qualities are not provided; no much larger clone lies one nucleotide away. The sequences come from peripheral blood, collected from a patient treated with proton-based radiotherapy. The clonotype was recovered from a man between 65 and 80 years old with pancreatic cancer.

The sequenced DNA: TGTGCCAGCAGCGCGACAGGGGAGTCCTACAATGAGCAGTTCTTC. It is translated as CASSATGESYNEQFF. The chain is encoded by TRBV5-6 joined to TRBJ2-1; TRBD1 fits 8 bases in the junction. V is cut back by 4 bases and J by 1 base, with 4 bases in the junction unmatched. The CDR3 has 15 amino acids, counting the end cysteine and phenylalanine. The CDR3 DNA has 45 bases and is translated from base 1. In the germline V gene, CDR1 corresponds to SGHDT and CDR2 to YYEEEE.